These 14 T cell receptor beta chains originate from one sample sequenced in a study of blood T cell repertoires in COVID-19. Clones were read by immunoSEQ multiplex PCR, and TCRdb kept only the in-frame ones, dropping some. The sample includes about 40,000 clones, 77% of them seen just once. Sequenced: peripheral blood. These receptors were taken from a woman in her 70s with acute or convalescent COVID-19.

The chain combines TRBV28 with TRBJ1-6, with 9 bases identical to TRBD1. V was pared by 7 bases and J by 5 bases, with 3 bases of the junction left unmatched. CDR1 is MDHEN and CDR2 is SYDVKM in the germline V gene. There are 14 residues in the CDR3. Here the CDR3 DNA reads TGTGCCAGCAAAACAGGGGGCGATAATTCACCCCTCCACTTT. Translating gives CASKTGGDNSPLHF.

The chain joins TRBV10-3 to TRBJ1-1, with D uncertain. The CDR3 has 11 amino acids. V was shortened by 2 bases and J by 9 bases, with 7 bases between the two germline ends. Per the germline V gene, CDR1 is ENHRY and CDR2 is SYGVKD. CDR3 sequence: CAISEGPKAFF. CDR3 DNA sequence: TGTGCCATCAGTGAGGGGCCGAAAGCTTTCTTT.

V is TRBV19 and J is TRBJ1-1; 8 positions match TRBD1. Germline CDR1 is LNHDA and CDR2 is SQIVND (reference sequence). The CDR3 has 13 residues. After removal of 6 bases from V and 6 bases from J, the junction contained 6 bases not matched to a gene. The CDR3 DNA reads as TGTGCCAGTAGCATGGACAGGGTCGCTGAAGCTTTCTTT. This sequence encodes CASSMDRVAEAFF.

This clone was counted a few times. The CDR3 reads CASSQDGLRQGGNQPQHF. In DNA form, the CDR3 reads TGTGCCAGCAGCCAAGATGGTCTCAGGCAGGGCGGCAATCAGCCCCAGCATTTT. The chain recombines TRBV3-1 (or the pseudogene TRBV3-2) with TRBJ1-5, with D possibly being TRBD1 (5 bases). The ends were cut back, 0 bases at V and 2 bases at J, with 17 bases in the middle. This CDR3 has 18 residues. The germline V gene has CDR1 LGHDT and CDR2 YNNKEL (reference sequence).

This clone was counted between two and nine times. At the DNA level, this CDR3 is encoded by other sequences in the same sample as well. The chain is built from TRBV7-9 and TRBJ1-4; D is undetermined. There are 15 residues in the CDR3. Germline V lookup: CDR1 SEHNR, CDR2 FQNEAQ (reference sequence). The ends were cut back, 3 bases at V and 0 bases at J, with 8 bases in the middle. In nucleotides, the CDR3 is TGTGCCAGCAGCTTCCCTTCTACAACTAATGAAAAACTGTTTTTT. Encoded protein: CASSFPSTTNEKLFF. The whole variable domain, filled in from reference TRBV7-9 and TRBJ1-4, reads DTGVSQNPRHKITKRGQNVTFRCDPISEHNRLYWYRQTLGQGPEFLTYFQNEAQLEKSRLLSDRFSAERPKGSFSTLEIQRTEQGDSAMYLCASSFPSTTNEKLFFGSGTQLSVL.

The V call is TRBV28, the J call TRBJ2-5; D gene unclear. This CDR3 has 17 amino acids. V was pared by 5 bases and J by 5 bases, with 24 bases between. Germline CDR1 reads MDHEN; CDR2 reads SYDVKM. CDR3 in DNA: TGTGCCAGCAGTCCTGCCCCCGGGTCTTCAAACCTGGAGACCCAGTACTTC. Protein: CASSPAPGSSNLETQYF.

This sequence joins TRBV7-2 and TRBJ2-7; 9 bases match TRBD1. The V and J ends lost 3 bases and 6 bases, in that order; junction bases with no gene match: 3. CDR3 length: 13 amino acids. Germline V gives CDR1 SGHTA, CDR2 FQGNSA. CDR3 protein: CASSLGTGREQYF. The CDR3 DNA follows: TGTGCCAGCAGCTTGGGGACAGGGCGCGAGCAGTACTTC.

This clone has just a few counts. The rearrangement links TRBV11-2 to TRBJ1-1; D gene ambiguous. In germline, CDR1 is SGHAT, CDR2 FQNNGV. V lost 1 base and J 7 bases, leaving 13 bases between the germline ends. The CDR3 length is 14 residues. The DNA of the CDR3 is TGTGCCAGCAGCTTAGGGGCTCTGGCTATTGAAGCTTTCTTT. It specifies CASSLGALAIEAFF.

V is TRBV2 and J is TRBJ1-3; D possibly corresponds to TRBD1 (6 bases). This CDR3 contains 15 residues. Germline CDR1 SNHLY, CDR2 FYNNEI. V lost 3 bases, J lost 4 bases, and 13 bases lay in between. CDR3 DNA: TGTGCCAGCAGTGACCGTACAGGGTCCGGAAACACCATATATTTT. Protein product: CASSDRTGSGNTIYF.

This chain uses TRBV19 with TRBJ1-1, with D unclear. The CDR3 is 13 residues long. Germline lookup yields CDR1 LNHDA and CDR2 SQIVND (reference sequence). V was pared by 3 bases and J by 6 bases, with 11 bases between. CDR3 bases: TGTGCCAGTAGTATCGGGGTTAACGCTGAAGCTTTCTTT. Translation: CASSIGVNAEAFF.

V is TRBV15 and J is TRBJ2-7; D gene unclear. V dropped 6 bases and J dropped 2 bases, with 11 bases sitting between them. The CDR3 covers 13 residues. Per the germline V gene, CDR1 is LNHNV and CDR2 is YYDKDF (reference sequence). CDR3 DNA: TGTGCCACCAGTTTTTTATACACCTACGAGCAGTACTTC. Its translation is CATSFLYTYEQYF.

The CDR3 region has the DNA TGTGCCAGCAGCTTATTGGGACAGAAGTCCTACAATGAGCAGTTCTTC. It codes for CASSLLGQKSYNEQFF. The chain uses TRBV7-3 and TRBJ2-1; TRBD1 agrees at 7 bases. Germline CDR1 SGHTA, CDR2 FQGTGA. The length of the CDR3 is 16 residues. V was clipped by 2 bases and J by 1 base; unmatched bases: 5.

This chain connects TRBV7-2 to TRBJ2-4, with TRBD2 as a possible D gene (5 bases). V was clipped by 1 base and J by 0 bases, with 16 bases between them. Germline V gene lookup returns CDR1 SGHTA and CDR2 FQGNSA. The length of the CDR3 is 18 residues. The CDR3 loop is CASSLGTFRYLAKNIQYF. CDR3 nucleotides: TGTGCCAGCAGCTTAGGGACTTTCCGGTACCTAGCCAAAAACATTCAGTACTTC.

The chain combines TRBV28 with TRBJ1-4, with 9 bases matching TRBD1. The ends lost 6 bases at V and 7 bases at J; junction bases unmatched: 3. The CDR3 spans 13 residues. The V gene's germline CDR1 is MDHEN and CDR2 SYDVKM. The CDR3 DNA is TGTGCCAGCAGGACAGGGGGGGGTGAAAAACTGTTTTTT. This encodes CASRTGGGEKLFF.